The sequence of this T cell receptor (beta chain) was determined in a study of cytomegalovirus exposure and HLA in healthy donors. Overall study results and limits: Reportedly, HLA-A and HLA-B alleles of most subjects were accurately predicted from TCR beta. Beyond CMV serostatus, there was no information to go on about immune exposure. Highest at DRB1 and lowest at HLA-C, TCR association rates differed among HLA loci in a later analysis.

The primer mix had 60 Vbeta and 13 Jbeta primers. Sequencing was performed with immunoSEQ multiplex PCR; in TCRdb, only in-frame clones are kept and a portion is missing. The table has about 200,000 clones, more than 60% seen once. Germline assignment: CDR1 LNHDA and CDR2 SQIVND (reference sequence). V gave up 5 bases and J gave up 5 bases, with 15 bases separating them. This CDR3 has 15 amino acids. Points on this clone: Antigen unknown.

The rearrangement joins TRBV19 to TRBJ1-4; possibly TRBD1 for D (5 bases). Sample: PBMCs. This receptor was identified in a girl aged 2 to 9 in good health and CMV-seronegative. This CDR3 reads CASSLRGLPNEKLFF. CDR3 coding DNA: TGTGCCAGTAGTCTCCGGGGGTTACCCAATGAAAAACTGTTTTTT.